These T cell receptor beta chains were read from a single sample in a study of blood T cell repertoires in COVID-19. Profiling relied on immunoSEQ multiplex PCR, and the TCRdb table lists in-frame clones only, not all of them. The sample records around 200,000 clones, roughly 85% being singletons. The sample comprised PBMCs or T cells enriched from blood (not recorded which). Every receptor here comes from a man aged 35-49 years who had recovered from COVID-19. The CDR3 runs from the conserved cysteine through the conserved F or W. A D gene is named only where the DNA matches it firmly. A row's size may be missing; if present it is once, few, many or a size class.

v_gene	d_gene	j_gene	abundance	CDR3nt	CDR3aa
TRBV2	TRBD1	TRBJ1-1	-	TGTGCCAGCAACACGGGGACAGGGTTTCTGGCGGCTTTCTTT	CASNTGTGFLAAFF
TRBV28	TRBD2	TRBJ2-1	-	TGTGCCAGCAGTTTTCGGCTAGCGGGAGCTGAGCAGTTCTTC	CASSFRLAGAEQFF
TRBV2	TRBD1	TRBJ1-2	-	TGTGCCAGCAAGGGGCGACAGGGTAGCTATGGCTACACCTTC	CASKGRQGSYGYTF
TRBV19	TRBD2	TRBJ2-1	-	TGTGCCACTGGGGCGACTAGCGGGGTCTACAATGAGCAGTTCTTC	CATGATSGVYNEQFF
TRBV20-1	-	TRBJ2-7	-	TGCAGTGCTAGTTTCACGCTAAGCTACGAGCAGTACTTC	CSASFTLSYEQYF
TRBV30	-	TRBJ2-7	-	TGTGCCTGGAGTCACCTTGGCGGCTACGAGCAGTACTTC	CAWSHLGGYEQYF
TRBV11-2	-	TRBJ1-2	-	TGTGCCAGCAGCTCTTTACAGCATTCCTATGGCTACACCTTC	CASSSLQHSYGYTF
TRBV4-3	TRBD2	TRBJ2-1	-	TGCGCCAGCAGCCAAGGACTAGCGGGGCACAAAGGTGAGCAGTTCTTC	CASSQGLAGHKGEQFF
TRBV4-1	TRBD2	TRBJ2-2	-	TGCGCCAGCAAGATAGCGGGAGCCGGGGAGCTGTTTTTT	CASKIAGAGELFF
TRBV25-1	TRBD1	TRBJ1-2	-	TGTGCCAGCAGCCCCGACAGGGGAATTTCTGGCTACACCTTC	CASSPDRGISGYTF
TRBV14	TRBD1	TRBJ2-7	-	TGTGCCAGCAGCAGGACAGGGGATTGGACCTACGAGCAGTACTTC	CASSRTGDWTYEQYF
TRBV7-8	-	TRBJ2-4	-	TGTGCCAGCAGCTATGAACCGGGACATAGCCAAAACATTCAGTACTTC	CASSYEPGHSQNIQYF
TRBV2	-	TRBJ1-1	-	TGTGCCAGCAGTGAGCTGACTCAAAACACTGAAGCTTTCTTT	CASSELTQNTEAFF
TRBV5-1	TRBD1	TRBJ2-1	-	TGCGCCAGCAGCTTGGGGACAGGGGGCAATGAGCAGTTCTTC	CASSLGTGGNEQFF
TRBV6-1	TRBD1	TRBJ1-3	once	TGTGCCAGCAGTGAAGGTACAGGGGCCGGAAACACCATATATTTT	CASSEGTGAGNTIYF
TRBV24-1	TRBD1	TRBJ1-2	-	TGTGCCACCAGTGAACCCGGGACAGGGGGCGCTCACTATGGCTACACCTTC	CATSEPGTGGAHYGYTF
TRBV25-1	-	TRBJ1-1	-	TGTGCCAGCAGTGACAGCGGGAACACTGAAGCTTTCTTT	CASSDSGNTEAFF
TRBV9	-	TRBJ1-3	-	TGTGCCAGCAGCGGAAGTACAGTGGGAAACACCATATATTTT	CASSGSTVGNTIYF
TRBV4-1	-	TRBJ2-7	-	TGCGCCAGCAGCCAAGGGGAAGGGGCGTACTACGAGCAGTACTTC	CASSQGEGAYYEQYF
TRBV10-3	TRBD2	TRBJ2-7	-	TGTGCCATAGGACTAGCGGAAAGCTCCTACGAGCAGTACTTC	CAIGLAESSYEQYF
TRBV6-4	TRBD1	TRBJ1-6	few	TGTGCCAGCAAAGAGGACCACCAGGGGGCCAATTCACCCCTCCACTTT	CASKEDHQGANSPLHF
TRBV11-2	-	TRBJ2-7	-	TGTGCCAGCAGCCCCCAGGGTAGGTCCTACGAGCAGTACTTC	CASSPQGRSYEQYF
TRBV7-3	TRBD2	TRBJ2-1	once	TGTGCCAGCAGCATAGGGACTAACAATGAGCAGTTCTTC	CASSIGTNNEQFF
TRBV28	TRBD1	TRBJ1-2	-	TGTGCCAGCAGTTTGTATGTAGGGACAGGGACAAGCTATGGCTACACCTTC	CASSLYVGTGTSYGYTF
TRBV5-1	-	TRBJ2-7	-	TGCGCCAGCAGCTTGGCGACGACAGCCTACGAGCAGTACTTC	CASSLATTAYEQYF